This T cell receptor beta chain was identified in a study of spatial heterogeneity in lung cancer. About the research overall: The study sequenced follow-up PBMC samples when they were available, at a median of roughly 24 months after resection.

V dropped 7 bases and J dropped 1 base, with 7 bases sitting between them. Germline V gene lookup returns CDR1 LNHDA and CDR2 SQIVND (reference sequence). The CDR3 is made up of 12 amino acids. One entry per CDR3 protein, called by TCRdb with MiXCR from the 5' RACE reads. This table holds around 45,000 distinct CDR3 sequences, approximately 24% found once. Indicated time point: blood at routine non-recurrence follow-up after resection. This clonotype was detected a few times. The chain links TRBV19 to TRBJ1-1; perhaps TRBD1 as D (6 bases). The receptor's source is a female donor with early-stage non-small cell lung cancer. The specimen comprised PBMCs, sampled at follow-up. As DNA, the CDR3 is TGTGCCAGTAAGACAGGGAACACTGAAGCTTTCTTT. This encodes CASKTGNTEAFF.